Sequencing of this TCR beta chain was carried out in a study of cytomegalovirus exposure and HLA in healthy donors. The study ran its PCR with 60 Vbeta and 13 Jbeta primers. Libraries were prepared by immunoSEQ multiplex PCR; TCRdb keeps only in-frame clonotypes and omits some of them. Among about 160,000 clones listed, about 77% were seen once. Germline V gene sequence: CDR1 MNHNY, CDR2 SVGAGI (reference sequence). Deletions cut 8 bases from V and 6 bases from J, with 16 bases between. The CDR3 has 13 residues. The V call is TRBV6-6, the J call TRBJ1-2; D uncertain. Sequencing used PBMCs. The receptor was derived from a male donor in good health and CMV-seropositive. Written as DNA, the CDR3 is TGTGCCAGCGAGGGCAGGAGTACCGATGGCTACACCTTC. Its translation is CASEGRSTDGYTF.